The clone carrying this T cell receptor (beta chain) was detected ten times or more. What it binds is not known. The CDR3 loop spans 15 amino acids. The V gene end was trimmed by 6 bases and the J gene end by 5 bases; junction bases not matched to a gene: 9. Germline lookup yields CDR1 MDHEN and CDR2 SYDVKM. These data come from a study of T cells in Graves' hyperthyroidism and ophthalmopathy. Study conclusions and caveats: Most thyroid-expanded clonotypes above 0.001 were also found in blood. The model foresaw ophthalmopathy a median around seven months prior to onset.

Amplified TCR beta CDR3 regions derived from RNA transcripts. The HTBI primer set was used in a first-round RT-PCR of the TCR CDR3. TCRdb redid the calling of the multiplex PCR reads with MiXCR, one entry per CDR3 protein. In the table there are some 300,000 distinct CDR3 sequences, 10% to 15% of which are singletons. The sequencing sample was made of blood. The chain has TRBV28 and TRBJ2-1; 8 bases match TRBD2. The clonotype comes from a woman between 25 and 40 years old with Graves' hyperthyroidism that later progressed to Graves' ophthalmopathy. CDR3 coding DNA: TGTGCCAGCAGCCCAGCGGGAGTTAATGACAATGAGCAGTTCTTC. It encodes CASSPAGVNDNEQFF.